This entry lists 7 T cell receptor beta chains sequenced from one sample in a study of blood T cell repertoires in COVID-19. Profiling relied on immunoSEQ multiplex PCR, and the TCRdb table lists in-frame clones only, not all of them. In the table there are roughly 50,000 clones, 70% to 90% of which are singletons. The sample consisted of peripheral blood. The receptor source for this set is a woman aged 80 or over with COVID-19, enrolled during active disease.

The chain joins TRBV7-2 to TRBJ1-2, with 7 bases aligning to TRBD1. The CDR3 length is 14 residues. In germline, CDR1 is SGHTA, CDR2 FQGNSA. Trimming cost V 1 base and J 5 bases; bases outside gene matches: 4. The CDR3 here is CASSLDRGLYGYTF. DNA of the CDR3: TGTGCCAGCAGCTTAGACAGGGGTCTTTATGGCTACACCTTC.

CDR3 sequence reads: CASSYLPLARGGELFF. The CDR3 DNA reads TGTGCCAGCAGTTACCTCCCGCTAGCGCGGGGGGGGGAGCTGTTTTTT. V is TRBV6-2 or TRBV6-3 and J is TRBJ2-2; 7 nucleotides agree with TRBD2. Germline CDR1 reads MNHEY; CDR2 reads SVGEGT. Unmatched junction bases numbered 11, after V lost 2 bases and J lost 8 bases. This CDR3 spans 16 amino acids.

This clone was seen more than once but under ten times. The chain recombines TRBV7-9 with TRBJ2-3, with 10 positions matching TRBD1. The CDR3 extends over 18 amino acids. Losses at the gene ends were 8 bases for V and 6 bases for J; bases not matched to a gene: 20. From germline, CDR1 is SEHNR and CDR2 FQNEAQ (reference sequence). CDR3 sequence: CASSPKTGTGVYGDTQYF. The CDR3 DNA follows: TGTGCCAGCTCCCCAAAAACCGGGACAGGGGTCTACGGGGATACGCAGTATTTT.

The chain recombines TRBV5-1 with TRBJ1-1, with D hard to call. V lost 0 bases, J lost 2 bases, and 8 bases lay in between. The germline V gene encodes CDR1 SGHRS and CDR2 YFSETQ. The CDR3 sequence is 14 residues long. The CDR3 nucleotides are TGCGCCAGCAGCTTGGCCGGAGGCAACACTGAAGCTTTCTTT. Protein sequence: CASSLAGGNTEAFF.

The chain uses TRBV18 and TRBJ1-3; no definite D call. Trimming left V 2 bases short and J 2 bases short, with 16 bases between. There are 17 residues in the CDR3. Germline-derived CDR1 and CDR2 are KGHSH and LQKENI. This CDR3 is CASSPKDGGPTGNTIYF. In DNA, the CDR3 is TGTGCCAGCTCACCAAAAGACGGCGGTCCAACTGGAAACACCATATATTTT.

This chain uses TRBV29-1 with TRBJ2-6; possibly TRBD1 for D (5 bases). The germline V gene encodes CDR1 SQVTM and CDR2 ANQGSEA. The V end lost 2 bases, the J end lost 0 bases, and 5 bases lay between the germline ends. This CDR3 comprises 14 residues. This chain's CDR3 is CSVEQGSGANVLTF. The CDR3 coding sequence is TGCAGCGTTGAACAGGGCTCTGGGGCCAACGTCCTGACTTTC.

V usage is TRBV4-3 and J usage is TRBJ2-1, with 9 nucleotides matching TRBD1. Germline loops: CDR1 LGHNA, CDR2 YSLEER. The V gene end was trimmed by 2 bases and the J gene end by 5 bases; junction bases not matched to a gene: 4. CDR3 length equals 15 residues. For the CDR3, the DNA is TGCGCCAGCAGCCAAAACAGGGGGCGGAACAATGAGCAGTTCTTC. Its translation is CASSQNRGRNNEQFF.